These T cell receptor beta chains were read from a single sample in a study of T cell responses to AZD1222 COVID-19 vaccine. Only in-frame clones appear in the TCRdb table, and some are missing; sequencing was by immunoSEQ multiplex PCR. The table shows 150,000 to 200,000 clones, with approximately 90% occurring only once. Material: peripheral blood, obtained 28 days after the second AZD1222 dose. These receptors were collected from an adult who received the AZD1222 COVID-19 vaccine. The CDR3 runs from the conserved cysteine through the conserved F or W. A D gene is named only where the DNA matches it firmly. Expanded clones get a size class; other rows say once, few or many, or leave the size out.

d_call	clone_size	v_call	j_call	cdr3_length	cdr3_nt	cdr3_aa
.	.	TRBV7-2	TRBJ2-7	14	TGTGCCAGCAGCTCCTCGACATCTTCCTACGAGCAGTACTTC	CASSSSTSSYEQYF
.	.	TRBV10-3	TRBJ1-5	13	TGTGCCATCGCGGGACACGAGAATCAGCCCCAGCATTTT	CAIAGHENQPQHF
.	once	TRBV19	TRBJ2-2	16	TGTGCCAGTAGTATTGCGGGACAGCCAAACACCGGGGAGCTGTTTTTT	CASSIAGQPNTGELFF
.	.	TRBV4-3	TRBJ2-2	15	TGCGCCAGCAGCCAAGTTGGCGGAGGCGGCGGGGAGCTGTTTTTT	CASSQVGGGGGELFF
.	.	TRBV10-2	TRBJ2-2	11	TGCGCCAGCAGTGAAGGCGGGGAGCTGTTTTTT	CASSEGGELFF
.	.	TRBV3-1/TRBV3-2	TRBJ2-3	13	TGTGCCAGCAGCCAAGGCGCCGAGGGTACGCAGTATTTT	CASSQGAEGTQYF
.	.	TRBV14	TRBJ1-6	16	TGTGCCAGCAGCCAGACGGGACGGAGTAAAAATTCACCCCTCCACTTT	CASSQTGRSKNSPLHF
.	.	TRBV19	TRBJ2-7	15	TGTGCCAGTAGTTTCACCGGGAACCTTCACTACGAGCAGTACTTC	CASSFTGNLHYEQYF
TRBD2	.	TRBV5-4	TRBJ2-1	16	TGTGCCAGCAGCACCAAGACTAGCGGGAGGTTAAATGAGCAGTTCTTC	CASSTKTSGRLNEQFF
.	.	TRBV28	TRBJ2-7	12	TGTGCCAGCAGTTTATGGGGCGACGAGCAGTACTTC	CASSLWGDEQYF
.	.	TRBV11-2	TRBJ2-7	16	TGTGCCAGCACCCTCCCGGGTCAAGGGGGGGACTACGAGCAGTACTTC	CASTLPGQGGDYEQYF
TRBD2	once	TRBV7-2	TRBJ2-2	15	TGTGCCACAGGAGGGGAGGGCGCGAACACCGGGGAGCTGTTTTTT	CATGGEGANTGELFF
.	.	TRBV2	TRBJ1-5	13	TGTGCCAGCAGATCATACGAAAATCAGCCCCAGCATTTT	CASRSYENQPQHF
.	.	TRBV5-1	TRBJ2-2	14	TGCGCCAGCGGCGGGACAGCAAACACCGGGGAGCTGTTTTTT	CASGGTANTGELFF
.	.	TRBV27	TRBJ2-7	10	TGTGCCAGCACCTCCTGCGAGCAGTACTTC	CASTSCEQYF
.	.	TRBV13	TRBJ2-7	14	TGTGCCAGCAGCTTAGCGGGTAGCTCCTACGAGCAGTACTTC	CASSLAGSSYEQYF
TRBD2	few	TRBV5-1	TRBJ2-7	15	TGCGCCAGCGCCCGCACTAGCGGGGCCCCCTACGAGCAGTACTTC	CASARTSGAPYEQYF
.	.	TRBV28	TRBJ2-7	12	TGTGCCAGCAGTGCAGGGAGCGACGAGCAGTACTTC	CASSAGSDEQYF
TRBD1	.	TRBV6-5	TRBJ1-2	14	TGTGCCAGCAGTTACGGCGGGACAGCCTATGGCTACACCTTC	CASSYGGTAYGYTF
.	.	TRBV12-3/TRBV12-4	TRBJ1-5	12	TGTGCCAGCAGTACTCCCCCCCAGCCCCAGCATTTT	CASSTPPQPQHF
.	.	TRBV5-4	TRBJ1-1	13	TGTGCCAGCAGCTTGGGAGGGATCACTGAAGCTTTCTTT	CASSLGGITEAFF
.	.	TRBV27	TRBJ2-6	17	TGTGCCAGCAGGTGGGTCGGGCGGGCGTCTGGGGCCAACGTCCTGACTTTC	CASRWVGRASGANVLTF
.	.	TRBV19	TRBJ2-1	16	TGTGCCAGTAGTAAGTCAGGCGCGGCCCCCTACAATGAGCAGTTCTTC	CASSKSGAAPYNEQFF
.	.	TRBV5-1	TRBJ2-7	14	TGCGCCAGCAGCTTGGGTAGCGGTAAATACGAGCAGTACTTC	CASSLGSGKYEQYF
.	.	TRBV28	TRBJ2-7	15	TGTGCCAGCCGTGAGGACGGTTTTAAGGACGACGAGCAGTACTTC	CASREDGFKDDEQYF
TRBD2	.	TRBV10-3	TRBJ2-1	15	TGTGCCATCAGTGAGCAGCGGGGATCCTACAATGAGCAGTTCTTC	CAISEQRGSYNEQFF
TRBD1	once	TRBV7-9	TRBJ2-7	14	TGTGCCAGCAGCTTCGGGACAGGTCTCTACGAGCAGTACTTC	CASSFGTGLYEQYF
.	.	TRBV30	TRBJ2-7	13	TGTGCCTGGAGTGTACGTCAGGGCCACGAGCAGTACTTC	CAWSVRQGHEQYF
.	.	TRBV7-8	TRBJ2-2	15	TGTGCCAGCAGTCGACGGGTCGATTACGCCGGGGAGCTGTTTTTT	CASSRRVDYAGELFF
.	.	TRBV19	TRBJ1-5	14	TGTGCCAGTAGTATAGAACCAGGGGATCAGCCCCAGCATTTT	CASSIEPGDQPQHF
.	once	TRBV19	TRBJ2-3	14	TGTGCCAGTAGTATATCCAGCGCCACAGATACGCAGTATTTT	CASSISSATDTQYF
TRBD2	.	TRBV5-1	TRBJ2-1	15	TGCGCCAGCAGCTTGGCCTCCCGGGGACTAGAAATGCAGTTCTTC	CASSLASRGLEMQFF